This TCR beta chain stems from a study of memory CD4+ T cells and cytomegalovirus serostatus. At the level of the study: Healthy Belgian adult donors included several CMV-positive and 20 to 30 CMV-negative people. Findings of the study overall: Repertoires predicted CMV serostatus with median bootstrapped AUC of about 0.94. The CMV-associated TCR signature appears largely within the CD4+ memory repertoire. Each of roughly 65 CMV-associated TCRbeta sequences occurred in one to five individuals.

From germline, CDR1 is SGHVS and CDR2 FNYEAQ. Trimming pared 4 bases from V and 4 bases from J, leaving 16 bases between. This CDR3 comprises 15 residues. This clone has a single count. Its specificity is not known. Single viable CD3+CD4+CD8-CD45RO+ cells were sorted as the memory CD4+ T cells. Sequenced by immunoSEQ multiplex PCR; TCRdb stores in-frame clones only, minus some. The sample carries tens of thousands of clones, 75% to 85% recorded once. The source is an adult in good health and CMV-seronegative. The V call is TRBV7-6, the J call TRBJ1-1; perhaps TRBD1 as D (5 bases). Sequenced sample: memory CD4+ T cells from blood. The CDR3 protein is CASSYLGAGFTEAFF. The CDR3 DNA sequence: TGTGCCAGCAGCTACCTTGGGGCAGGGTTCACTGAAGCTTTCTTT. Drawing the rest from reference TRBV7-6 and TRBJ1-1, the complete variable domain is GAGVSQSPRYKVTKRGQDVALRCDPISGHVSLYWYRQALGQGPEFLTYFNYEAQQDKSGLPNDRFSAERPEGSISTLTIQRTEQRDSAMYRCASSYLGAGFTEAFFGQGTRLTVV.